This T cell receptor beta chain was recovered during a study of T cell repertoires in cytomegalovirus infection. Overall study: CMV epitopes, recently identified HLA-C-restricted and well-studied HLA-B-restricted, were used. Carrying CMV and the relevant HLA type showed in public TCR beta signatures. Study-level points and caveats: Totalled public TCR beta family frequency picked out people who carried CMV plus the relevant HLA. CMV-specific TCR beta clonotypes restricted by HLA-C were the ones dominating the ex vivo response.

Details on this clonotype: Its antigen is undetermined.

MiXCR, run by TCRdb on the reads, gives a single entry per CDR3 protein. The sample carries roughly 800,000 distinct CDR3 sequences, 25% to 35% recorded once. This CDR3 has 15 amino acids. Germline loops: CDR1 MGHRA, CDR2 YSYEKL. V was cut by 0 bases and J by 8 bases, with 16 bases left in between. V and J are TRBV4-1 and TRBJ1-2; D might be TRBD1 (5 bases). The sample in question was cultured CD8+ T cells from PBMCs, obtained from culture after CMV antigen stimulation. The source is a human donor in good health (CMV status not recorded). Some clones in this sample may be carry-over from other donors' samples. CDR3 loop: CASSQDHGGLLGYTF. DNA of the CDR3: TGCGCCAGCAGCCAAGATCATGGGGGACTCTTGGGCTACACCTTC.